This T cell receptor beta chain was sequenced in a study of PD-1 blockade in classical Hodgkin lymphoma. Data came from immunoSEQ multiplex PCR; TCRdb stores just in-frame clones and leaves some out. The table has roughly 25,000 clones, approximately 78% seen once. Brentuximab vedotin exposure varied, and every patient relapsed after autologous stem cell transplantation. Germline V CDR1 and CDR2: PRHDT, FYEKMQ (reference sequence). CDR3 length: 15 residues. The V segment lost 4 bases and the J segment 4 bases; nucleotides outside the gene matches: 6. Regarding this clone: Its antigen is undetermined.

Study observations and caveats: Healthy donors were reported to have higher baseline TCR diversity than newly diagnosed patients.

This sequence originates from a human donor with classical Hodgkin lymphoma. The chain has TRBV13 and TRBJ1-1, with 10 bases aligning to TRBD1. The source was peripheral blood mononuclear cells (PBMCs), collected before the second cycle of nivolumab. CDR3: CASSSWTGGPTEAFF. As DNA, the CDR3 is TGTGCCAGCAGCTCCTGGACAGGGGGACCCACTGAAGCTTTCTTT. Full variable domain (remainder filled in from reference TRBV13 and TRBJ1-1): AAGVIQSPRHLIKEKRETATLKCYPIPRHDTVYWYQQGPGQDPQFLISFYEKMQSDKGSIPDRFSAQQFSDYHSELNMSSLELGDSALYFCASSSWTGGPTEAFFGQGTRLTVV.